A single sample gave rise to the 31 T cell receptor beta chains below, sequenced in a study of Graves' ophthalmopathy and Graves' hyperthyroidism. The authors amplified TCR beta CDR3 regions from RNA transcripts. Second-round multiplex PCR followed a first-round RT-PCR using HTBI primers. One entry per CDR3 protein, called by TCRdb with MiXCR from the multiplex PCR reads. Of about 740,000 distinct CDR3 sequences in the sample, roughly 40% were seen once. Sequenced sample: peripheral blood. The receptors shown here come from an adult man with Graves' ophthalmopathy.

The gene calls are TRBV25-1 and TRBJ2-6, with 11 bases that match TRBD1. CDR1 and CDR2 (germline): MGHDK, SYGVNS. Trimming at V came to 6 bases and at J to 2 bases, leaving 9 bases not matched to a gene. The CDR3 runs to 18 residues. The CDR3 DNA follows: TGTGCCAGCAGCCAAAATCGGGACAGGGGGGCTGGGGCCAACGTCCTGACTTTC. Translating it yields CASSQNRDRGAGANVLTF.

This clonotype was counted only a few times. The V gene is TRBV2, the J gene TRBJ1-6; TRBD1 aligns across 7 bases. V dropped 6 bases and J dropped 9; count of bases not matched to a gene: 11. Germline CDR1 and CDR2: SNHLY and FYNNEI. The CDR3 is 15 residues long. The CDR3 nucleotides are TGTGCCAGCAGCCCCGGACAGGTTTTGAGTTCACCCCTCCACTTT. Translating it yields CASSPGQVLSSPLHF.

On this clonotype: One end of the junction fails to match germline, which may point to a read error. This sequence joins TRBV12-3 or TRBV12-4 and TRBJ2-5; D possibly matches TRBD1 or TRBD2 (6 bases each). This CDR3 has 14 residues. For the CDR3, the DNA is TGTGCCAGCAGTAACTCCGGGGGCGTGGAGACCCAGGACTTC. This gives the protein CASSNSGGVETQDF.

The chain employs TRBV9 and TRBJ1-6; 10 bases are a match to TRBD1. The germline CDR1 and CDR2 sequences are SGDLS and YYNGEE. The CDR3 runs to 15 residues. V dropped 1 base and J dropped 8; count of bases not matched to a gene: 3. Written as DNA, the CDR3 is TGTGCCAGCAGCGTAAGGACAGGGGGGGATTCACCCCTCCACTTT. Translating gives CASSVRTGGDSPLHF.

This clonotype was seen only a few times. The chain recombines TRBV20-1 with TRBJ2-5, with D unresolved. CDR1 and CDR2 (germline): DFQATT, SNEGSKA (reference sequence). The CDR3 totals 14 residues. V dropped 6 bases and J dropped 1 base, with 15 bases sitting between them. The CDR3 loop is CSAFLGRIQETQYF. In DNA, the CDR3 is TGCAGTGCATTCCTCGGACGGATCCAAGAGACCCAGTACTTC.

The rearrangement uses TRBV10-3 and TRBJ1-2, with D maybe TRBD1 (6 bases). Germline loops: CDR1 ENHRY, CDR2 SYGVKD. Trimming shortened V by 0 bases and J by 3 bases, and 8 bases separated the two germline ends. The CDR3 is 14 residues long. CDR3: CAISESPGDYGYTF. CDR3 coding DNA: TGTGCCATCAGTGAGTCTCCAGGGGACTATGGCTACACCTTC.

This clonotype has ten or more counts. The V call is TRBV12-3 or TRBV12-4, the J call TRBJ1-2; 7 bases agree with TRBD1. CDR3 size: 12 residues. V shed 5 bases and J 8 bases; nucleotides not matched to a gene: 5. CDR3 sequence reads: CASSRPGGGYTF. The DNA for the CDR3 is TGTGCCAGCAGTCGTCCAGGGGGAGGCTACACCTTC.

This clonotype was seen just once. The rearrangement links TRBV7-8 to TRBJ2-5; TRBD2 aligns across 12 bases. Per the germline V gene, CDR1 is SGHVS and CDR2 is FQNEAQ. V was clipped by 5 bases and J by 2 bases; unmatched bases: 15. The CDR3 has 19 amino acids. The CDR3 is CASSQETSGGPSDQETQYF. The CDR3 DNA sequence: TGTGCCAGCAGCCAAGAGACTAGCGGGGGCCCGTCAGATCAAGAGACCCAGTACTTC.

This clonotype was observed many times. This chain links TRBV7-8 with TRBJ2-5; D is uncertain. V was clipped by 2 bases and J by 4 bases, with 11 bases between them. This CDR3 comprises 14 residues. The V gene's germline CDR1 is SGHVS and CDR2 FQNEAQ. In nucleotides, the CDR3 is TGTGCCAGCAGCTTAAAGACCATCCCAGAGACCCAGTACTTC. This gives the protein CASSLKTIPETQYF.

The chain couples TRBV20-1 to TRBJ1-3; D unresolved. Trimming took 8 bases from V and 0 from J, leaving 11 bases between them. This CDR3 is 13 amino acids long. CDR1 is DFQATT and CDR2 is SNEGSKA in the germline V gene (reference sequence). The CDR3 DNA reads TGCAGTACCTGGTGGGACTCTGGAAACACCATATATTTT. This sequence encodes CSTWWDSGNTIYF.

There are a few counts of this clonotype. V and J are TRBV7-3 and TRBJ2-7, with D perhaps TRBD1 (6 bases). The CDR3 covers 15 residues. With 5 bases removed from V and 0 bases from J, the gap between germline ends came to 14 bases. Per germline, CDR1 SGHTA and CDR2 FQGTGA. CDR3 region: CASSPHGQSSYEQYF. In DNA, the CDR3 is TGTGCCAGCAGCCCCCATGGACAGAGCTCCTACGAGCAGTACTTC.

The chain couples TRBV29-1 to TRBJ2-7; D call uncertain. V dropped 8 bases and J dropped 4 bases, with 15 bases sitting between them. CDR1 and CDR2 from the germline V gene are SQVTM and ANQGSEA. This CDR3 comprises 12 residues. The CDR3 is CSSLTAEYEQYF. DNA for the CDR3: TGCAGCAGTTTAACGGCGGAGTACGAGCAGTACTTC.

The CDR3 region has the DNA TGTGCCAGTTATGTAGGGGCAGCTGAAGCTTTCTTT. This codes for CASYVGAAEAFF. The chain employs TRBV2 and TRBJ1-1; TRBD1 is a possible D gene (5 bases). Between the trimmed V and J ends, which lost 9 bases and 6 bases, there was a span of 14 bases. From germline, CDR1 is SNHLY and CDR2 FYNNEI. The CDR3 sequence is 12 residues long.

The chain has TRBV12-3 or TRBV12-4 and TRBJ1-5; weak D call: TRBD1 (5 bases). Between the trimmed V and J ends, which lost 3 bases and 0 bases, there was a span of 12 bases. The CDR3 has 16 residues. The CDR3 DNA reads TGTGCCAGCAGTTTGACCGGGGGGAATAGCAATCAGCCCCAGCATTTT. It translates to CASSLTGGNSNQPQHF.

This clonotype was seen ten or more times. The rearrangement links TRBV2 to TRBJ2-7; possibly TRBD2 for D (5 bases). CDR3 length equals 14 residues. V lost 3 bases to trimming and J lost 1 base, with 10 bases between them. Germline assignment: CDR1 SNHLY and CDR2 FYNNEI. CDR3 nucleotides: TGTGCCAGCAGTGAGGCGGGCGGATCCTACGAGCAGTACTTC. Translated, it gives CASSEAGGSYEQYF.

CDR3: CASRQTTAYRQGSYEQYF. The CDR3 nucleotides are TGTGCCAGCAGGCAGACGACCGCCTACCGACAGGGTTCGTACGAGCAGTACTTC. The V call is TRBV10-3, the J call TRBJ2-7, with 7 bases fitting TRBD1. Germline V gives CDR1 ENHRY, CDR2 SYGVKD. The ends lost 10 bases at V and 4 bases at J; junction bases unmatched: 25. The CDR3 loop spans 18 amino acids.

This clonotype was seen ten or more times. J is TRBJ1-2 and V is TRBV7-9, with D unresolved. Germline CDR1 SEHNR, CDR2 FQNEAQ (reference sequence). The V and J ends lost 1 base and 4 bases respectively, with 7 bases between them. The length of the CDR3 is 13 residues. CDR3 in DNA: TGTGCCAGCAGCTTAGAAGCCAGCTATGGCTACACCTTC. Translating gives CASSLEASYGYTF.

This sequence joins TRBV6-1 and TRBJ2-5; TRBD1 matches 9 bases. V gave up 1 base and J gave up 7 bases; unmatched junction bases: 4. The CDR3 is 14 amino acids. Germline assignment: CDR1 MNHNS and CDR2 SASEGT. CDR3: CASSEEDRGWTQYF. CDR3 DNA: TGTGCCAGCAGTGAAGAGGACAGGGGATGGACCCAGTACTTC.

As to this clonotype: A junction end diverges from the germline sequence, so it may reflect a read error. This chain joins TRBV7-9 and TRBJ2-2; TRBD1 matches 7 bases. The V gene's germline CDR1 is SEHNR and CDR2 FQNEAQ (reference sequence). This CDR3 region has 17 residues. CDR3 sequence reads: CASSLARQGGYTGELFF. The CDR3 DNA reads TGCGCCAGCAGCTTGGCGAGACAGGGTGGATACACCGGGGAGCTGTTTTTT.

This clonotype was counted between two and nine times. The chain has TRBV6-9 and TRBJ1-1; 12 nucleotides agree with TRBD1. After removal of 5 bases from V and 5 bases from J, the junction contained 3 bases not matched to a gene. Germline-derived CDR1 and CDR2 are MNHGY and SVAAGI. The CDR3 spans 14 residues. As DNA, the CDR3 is TGTGCCAGCAGTCGGGACAGGGGGCTTACTGAAGCTTTCTTT. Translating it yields CASSRDRGLTEAFF.

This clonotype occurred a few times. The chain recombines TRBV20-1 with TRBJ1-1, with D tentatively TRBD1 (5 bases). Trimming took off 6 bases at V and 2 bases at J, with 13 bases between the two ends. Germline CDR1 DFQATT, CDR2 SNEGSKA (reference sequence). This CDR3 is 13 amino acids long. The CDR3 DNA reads TGCAGTGCCCCCTCCAGGGAAAACACTGAAGCTTTCTTT. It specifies CSAPSRENTEAFF.

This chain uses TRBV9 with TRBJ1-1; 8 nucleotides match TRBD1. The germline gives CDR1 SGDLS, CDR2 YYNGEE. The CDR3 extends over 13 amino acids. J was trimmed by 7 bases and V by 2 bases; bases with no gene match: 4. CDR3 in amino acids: CASSVTGASEAFF. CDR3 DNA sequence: TGTGCCAGCAGCGTGACAGGGGCGAGTGAAGCTTTCTTT.

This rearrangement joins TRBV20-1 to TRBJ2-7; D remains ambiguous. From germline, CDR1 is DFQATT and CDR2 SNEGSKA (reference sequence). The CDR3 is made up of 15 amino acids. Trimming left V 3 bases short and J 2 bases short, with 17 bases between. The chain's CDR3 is CSASVAAGTTYEQYF. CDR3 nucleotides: TGCAGTGCTAGTGTCGCGGCAGGAACCACCTACGAGCAGTACTTC.

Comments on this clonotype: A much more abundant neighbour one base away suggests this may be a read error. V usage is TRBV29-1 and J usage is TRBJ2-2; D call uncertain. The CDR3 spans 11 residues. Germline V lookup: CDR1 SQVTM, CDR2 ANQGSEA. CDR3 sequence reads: CSGGNTEELFF. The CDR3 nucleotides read TGCAGCGGTGGGAACACCGAGGAGCTGTTTTTT.

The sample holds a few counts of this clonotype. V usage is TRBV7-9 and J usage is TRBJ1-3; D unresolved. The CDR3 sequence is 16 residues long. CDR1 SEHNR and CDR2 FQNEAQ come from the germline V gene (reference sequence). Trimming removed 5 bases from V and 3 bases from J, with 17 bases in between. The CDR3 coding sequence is TGTGCCAGCAGCCTCAAGCTTGATAAAGGTGGAAACACCATATATTTT. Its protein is CASSLKLDKGGNTIYF.

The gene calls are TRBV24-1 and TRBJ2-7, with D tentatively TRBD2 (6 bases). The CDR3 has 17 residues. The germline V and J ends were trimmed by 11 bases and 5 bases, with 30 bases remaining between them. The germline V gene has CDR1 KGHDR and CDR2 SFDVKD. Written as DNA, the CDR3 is TGTGCCAGGACGGAGGGTGACTGGAGGGACGCTCGGGACGAGCAGTACTTC. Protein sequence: CARTEGDWRDARDEQYF.

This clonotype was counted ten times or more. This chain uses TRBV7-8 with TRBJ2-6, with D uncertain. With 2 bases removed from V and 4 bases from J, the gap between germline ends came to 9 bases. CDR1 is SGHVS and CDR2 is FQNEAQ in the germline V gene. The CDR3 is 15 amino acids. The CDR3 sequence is CASSLSSPGANVLTF. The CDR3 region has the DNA TGTGCCAGCAGCTTATCCTCCCCCGGGGCCAACGTCCTGACTTTC.

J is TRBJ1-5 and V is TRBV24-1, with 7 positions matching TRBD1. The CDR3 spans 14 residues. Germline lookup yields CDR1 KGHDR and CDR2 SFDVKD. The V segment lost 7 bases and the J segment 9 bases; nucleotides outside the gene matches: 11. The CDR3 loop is CATSSRNRGSPQHF. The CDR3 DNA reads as TGTGCCACCAGCAGCCGGAACAGGGGATCGCCCCAGCATTTT.

The CDR3 region is CASSFVVQYF. The CDR3 coding sequence is TGTGCCAGCAGCTTCGTTGTGCAGTACTTC. The rearrangement joins TRBV5-8 to TRBJ2-7; D gene uncertain. V was clipped by 2 bases and J by 9 bases, with 6 bases between them. Looked up from germline, CDR1 is SGHTS and CDR2 is YDEGEE. The CDR3 totals 10 residues.

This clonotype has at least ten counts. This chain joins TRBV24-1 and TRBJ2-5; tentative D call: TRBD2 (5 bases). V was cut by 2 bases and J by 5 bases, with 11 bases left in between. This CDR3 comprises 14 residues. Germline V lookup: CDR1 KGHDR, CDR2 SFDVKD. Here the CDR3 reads CATSDSLRGETQYF. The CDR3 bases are TGTGCCACCAGTGATTCTCTCCGCGGGGAGACCCAGTACTTC.

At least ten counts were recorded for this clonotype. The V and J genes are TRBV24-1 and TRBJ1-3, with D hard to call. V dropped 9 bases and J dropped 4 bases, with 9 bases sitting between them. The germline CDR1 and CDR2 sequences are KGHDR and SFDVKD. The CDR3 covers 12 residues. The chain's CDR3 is CATPERGNTIYF. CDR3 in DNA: TGTGCCACCCCAGAGAGGGGAAACACCATATATTTT.